The 24 T cell receptor beta chains listed next were all sequenced from one sample in a study of OX40 agonist ivuxolimab in advanced cancers. This table comes from immunoSEQ multiplex PCR, and its TCRdb copy is limited to in-frame clones, with some not included. The sample carries more than 95,000 clones, roughly nine tenths recorded once. The sequencing here drew on CD4+ or CD8+ T cells sorted from blood, taken in a trial of the OX40 agonist ivuxolimab. These receptors originate from an adult with an advanced solid tumor such as melanoma, head and neck, liver or kidney cancer.

The chain is built from TRBV28 and TRBJ2-2; unclear D gene. The CDR3 is 12 residues long. The V gene lost 2 bases and the J gene lost 4 bases, with 2 bases spanning the gap. Germline V gene lookup returns CDR1 MDHEN and CDR2 SYDVKM. The CDR3 DNA follows: TGTGCCAGCAGTTTAGCCACCGGGGAGCTGTTTTTT. This codes for CASSLATGELFF.

This clone has a single count. V gene TRBV7-9 combines with J gene TRBJ2-5; D is ambiguous. Germline lookup yields CDR1 SEHNR and CDR2 FQNEAQ (reference sequence). CDR3 size: 15 residues. Trimming removed 1 base from V and 5 bases from J, with 14 bases in between. The CDR3 DNA reads as TGTGCCAGCAGCTTAGGGCAGGTCAAACGGGAGACCCAGTACTTC. It translates to CASSLGQVKRETQYF.

This clone appeared once. The chain couples TRBV25-1 to TRBJ1-1; D unresolved. With 1 base removed from V and 11 bases from J, the gap between germline ends came to 20 bases. This CDR3 region has 15 residues. Germline-derived CDR1 and CDR2 are MGHDK and SYGVNS. The CDR3 DNA is TGTGCCAGCAGTGAATCGCGGGGAACTGCGACACCCGCTTTCTTT. Its translation: CASSESRGTATPAFF.

J is TRBJ2-3 and V is TRBV5-5, with D uncertain. Trimming left V 4 bases short and J 6 bases short, with 6 bases between. CDR3 size: 11 residues. CDR1 and CDR2 from the germline V gene are SGHKS and YYEKEE (reference sequence). CDR3: CASSPLDTQYF. CDR3 sequence (DNA): TGTGCCAGCAGCCCGCTGGATACGCAGTATTTT.

DNA of the CDR3: TGTGCCAGCAGTTTGAGGTTCTCCGGACTAGCGGACCTTAATTACAATGAGCAGTTCTTC. This sequence encodes CASSLRFSGLADLNYNEQFF. This sequence joins TRBV27 and TRBJ2-1, with 10 bases identical to TRBD2. Germline CDR1 is MNHEY and CDR2 is SMNVEV (reference sequence). The V segment lost 3 bases and the J segment 4 bases; nucleotides outside the gene matches: 18. The CDR3 is 20 amino acids.

This chain links TRBV7-9 with TRBJ2-3; a possible D gene is TRBD2 (7 bases). V was pared by 2 bases and J by 2 bases, with 14 bases between. The CDR3 runs 16 residues. In germline, CDR1 is SEHNR, CDR2 FQNEAQ (reference sequence). The CDR3 DNA reads as TGTGCCAGCAGCTTAATCTCGGGGGGACACACAGATACGCAGTATTTT. Protein sequence: CASSLISGGHTDTQYF.

The V and J genes are TRBV7-8 and TRBJ2-1; 7 bases are shared with TRBD1. Germline V CDR1 and CDR2: SGHVS, FQNEAQ. This CDR3 contains 15 residues. V lost 9 bases to trimming and J lost 5 bases; unmatched junction nucleotides: 13. CDR3 residues: CASAGKGAAHNEQFF. Written as DNA, the CDR3 is TGTGCCAGTGCTGGGAAGGGGGCGGCCCACAATGAGCAGTTCTTC.

The chain employs TRBV27 and TRBJ2-5; the D call may be TRBD1 or TRBD2 (5 bases each). The germline V gene encodes CDR1 MNHEY and CDR2 SMNVEV (reference sequence). This CDR3 contains 13 residues. V lost 5 bases to trimming and J lost 5 bases, with 12 bases between them. CDR3 DNA sequence: TGTGCCAGCAGTCGGAATGAGGGGGAGACCCAGTACTTC. This encodes CASSRNEGETQYF.

The J gene is TRBJ1-3, the V gene TRBV28, with 7 bases fitting TRBD1. CDR3 length: 16 residues. Germline V CDR1 and CDR2: MDHEN, SYDVKM. The V gene end was trimmed by 6 bases and the J gene end by 3 bases; junction bases not matched to a gene: 11. The CDR3 region is CASSSDRVRFGNTIYF. The CDR3 DNA sequence: TGTGCCAGCAGCTCAGACAGGGTACGATTTGGAAACACCATATATTTT.

The genes are TRBV6-6 and TRBJ2-7; D is perhaps TRBD1 or TRBD2 (5 bases each). The CDR3 covers 14 residues. The V gene lost 5 bases and the J gene lost 7 bases, with 18 bases spanning the gap. CDR1 MNHNY and CDR2 SVGAGI come from the germline V gene (reference sequence). CDR3 residues: CASSRDRRFGEQYF. The CDR3 DNA is TGTGCCAGCAGTCGGGACCGGAGGTTTGGAGAGCAGTACTTC.

This rearrangement joins TRBV21-1 to TRBJ2-3; TRBD1, the D gene given by the table, was not confirmed from the DNA. TRBV21-1 is assigned pseudogene status. There are 18 residues in the CDR3. The CDR3 DNA reads TGTGCCAGCAGCAAAACGCCCCGCCGACAGGGTAGCACAGATACGCAGTATTTT. Translated, it gives CASSKTPRRQGSTDTQYF.

As concerns this clone: The germline gene is not matched at one end of the junction; a read error may be the cause. This rearrangement joins TRBV7-2 to TRBJ1-1; D is possibly TRBD1 (5 bases). In germline, CDR1 is SGHTA, CDR2 FQGNSA. The CDR3 contains 14 residues. The CDR3, as DNA: TGTGCCAGCAGCTTCGGGGCTATGAAAACTGAAGCTTTCTTT. It translates to CASSFGAMKTEAFF.

The chain combines TRBV2 with TRBJ2-7, with D perhaps TRBD2 (5 bases). V lost 4 bases and J lost 6, with 16 bases in between. From germline, CDR1 is SNHLY and CDR2 FYNNEI. The CDR3 runs to 14 residues. CDR3 coding DNA: TGTGCCAGCAGTGCCAACCTGGGCCGGGGCGAGCAGTACTTC. It encodes CASSANLGRGEQYF.

The chain is built from TRBV6-5 and TRBJ2-1; 9 bases fit TRBD2. This CDR3 spans 15 amino acids. V shed 5 bases, J shed 3 bases, and the junction held 5 bases outside the gene matches. CDR1 MNHEY and CDR2 SVGAGI come from the germline V gene. As DNA, the CDR3 is TGTGCCAGCAGTAATAGCGGGAGAGGCTACAATGAGCAGTTCTTC. The encoded protein is CASSNSGRGYNEQFF.

The rearrangement uses TRBV7-3 and TRBJ1-2; 9 nucleotides line up with TRBD1. With 4 bases clipped from V and 6 bases from J, the junction kept 6 bases outside the gene matches. In germline, CDR1 is SGHTA, CDR2 FQGTGA. The CDR3 is 14 residues long. CDR3 in amino acids: CASSSSTGGDGYTF. The CDR3 region has the DNA TGTGCCAGCAGCTCATCAACAGGGGGCGATGGCTACACCTTC.

V is TRBV9 and J is TRBJ2-7; 7 bases are a match to TRBD2. V lost 0 bases, J lost 0 bases, and 3 bases stayed unmatched. Germline loops: CDR1 SGDLS, CDR2 YYNGEE. This CDR3 comprises 15 residues. In DNA form, the CDR3 reads TGTGCCAGCAGCGTAGTCGGCGGGAGCTCCTACGAGCAGTACTTC. This codes for CASSVVGGSSYEQYF.

The J gene is TRBJ2-7, the V gene TRBV6-1; D is unclear. This CDR3 region has 11 residues. Germline V CDR1 and CDR2: MNHNS, SASEGT. V was trimmed by 7 bases and J by 2 bases, leaving 6 bases between them. For the CDR3, the DNA is TGTGCCAGCACGGACGCCTACGAGCAGTACTTC. Its translation: CASTDAYEQYF.

This chain links TRBV5-4 with TRBJ1-1; D possibly corresponds to TRBD1 (5 bases). The CDR3 sequence is 14 residues long. The V end lost 4 bases, the J end lost 0 bases, and 10 bases lay between the germline ends. Germline V gene sequence: CDR1 SGHNT, CDR2 YYREEE (reference sequence). CDR3 in amino acids: CASSRGQMNTEAFF. CDR3 DNA sequence: TGTGCCAGCAGCCGAGGACAAATGAACACTGAAGCTTTCTTT.

The chain is built from TRBV21-1 and TRBJ2-3; no check of the table's D call, TRBD1, against the DNA was made. TRBV21-1 is a pseudogene locus. The length of the CDR3 is 18 residues. DNA of the CDR3: TGTGCCAGCAGCAAAGATCTCGGGGACAGTACAGGAACAGATACGCAGTATTTT. Protein product: CASSKDLGDSTGTDTQYF.

The chain employs TRBV2 and TRBJ2-5; D is possibly TRBD1 or TRBD2 (5 bases each). Trimming removed 6 bases from V and 5 bases from J, with 16 bases in between. Germline V gene lookup returns CDR1 SNHLY and CDR2 FYNNEI. This CDR3 spans 14 amino acids. CDR3: CASSHGKWGETQYF. The CDR3 DNA reads TGTGCCAGCAGCCACGGGAAGTGGGGGGAGACCCAGTACTTC.

This chain connects TRBV6-5 to TRBJ2-7; 10 positions match TRBD2. The CDR3 runs to 13 residues. The J segment lost 4 bases and the V segment lost 10 bases, leaving 7 bases of the junction unmatched. The germline V gene has CDR1 MNHEY and CDR2 SVGAGI. This chain's CDR3 is CATRVSGRYEQYF. DNA of the CDR3: TGTGCCACCAGGGTTAGCGGGAGGTACGAGCAGTACTTC.

On this clone: Other DNA sequences in the sample encode the same CDR3. The gene calls are TRBV18 and TRBJ2-3; D remains unclear. The V end was cut by 3 bases, the J end by 6 bases, with 4 bases between. The length of the CDR3 is 11 residues. The V gene's germline CDR1 is KGHSH and CDR2 LQKENI. CDR3 loop: CASSPGDTQYF. The CDR3 DNA reads as TGTGCCAGCTCACCCGGGGATACGCAGTATTTT. Full variable domain (outside the CDR3, taken from reference TRBV18 and TRBJ2-3): NAGVMQNPRHLVRRRGQEARLRCSPMKGHSHVYWYRQLPEEGLKFMVYLQKENIIDESGMPKERFSAEFPKEGPSILRIQQVVRGDSAAYFCASSPGDTQYFGPGTRLTVL.

This clone appeared once. The chain is built from TRBV6-1 and TRBJ1-5; TRBD1 is a possible D gene (5 bases). The CDR3 is made up of 15 amino acids. V lost 5 bases and J 5 bases, leaving 16 bases between the germline ends. Germline V lookup: CDR1 MNHNS, CDR2 SASEGT. This CDR3 is CASSPLGGNDQPQHF. The CDR3 DNA is TGTGCCAGCAGTCCCCTCGGGGGGAATGATCAGCCCCAGCATTTT.

The genes are TRBV29-1 and TRBJ2-5; 7 nucleotides line up with TRBD1. V lost 5 bases and J lost 1; bases outside the gene matches: 1. The CDR3 extends over 12 amino acids. Germline CDR1 and CDR2: SQVTM and ANQGSEA. Here the CDR3 reads CSVRQGQETQYF. The CDR3 nucleotides read TGCAGCGTTCGACAGGGCCAAGAGACCCAGTACTTC. Together with reference TRBV29-1 and TRBJ2-5, the CDR3 gives the full variable domain: SAVISQKPSRDICQRGTSLTIQCQVDSQVTMMFWYRQQPGQSLTLIATANQGSEATYESGFVIDKFPISRPNLTFSTLTVSNMSPEDSSIYLCSVRQGQETQYFGPGTRLLVL.